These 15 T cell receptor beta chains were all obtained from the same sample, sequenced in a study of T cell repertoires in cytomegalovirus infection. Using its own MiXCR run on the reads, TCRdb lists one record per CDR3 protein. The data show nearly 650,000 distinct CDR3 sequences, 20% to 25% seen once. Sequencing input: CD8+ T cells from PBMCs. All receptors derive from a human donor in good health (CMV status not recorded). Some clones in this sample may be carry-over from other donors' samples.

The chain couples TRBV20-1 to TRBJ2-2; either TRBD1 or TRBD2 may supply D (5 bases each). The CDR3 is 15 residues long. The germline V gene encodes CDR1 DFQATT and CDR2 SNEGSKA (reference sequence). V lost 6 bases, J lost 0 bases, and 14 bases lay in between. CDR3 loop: CSAVDMGANTGELFF. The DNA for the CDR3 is TGCAGTGCCGTGGACATGGGGGCGAACACCGGGGAGCTGTTTTTT.

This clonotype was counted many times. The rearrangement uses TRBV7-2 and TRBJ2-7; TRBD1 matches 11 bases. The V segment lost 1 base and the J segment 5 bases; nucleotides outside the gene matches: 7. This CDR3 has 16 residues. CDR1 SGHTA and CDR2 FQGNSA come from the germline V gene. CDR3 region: CASSLEGQGGSDEQYF. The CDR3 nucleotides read TGTGCCAGCAGCTTAGAGGGACAGGGGGGAAGCGACGAGCAGTACTTC.

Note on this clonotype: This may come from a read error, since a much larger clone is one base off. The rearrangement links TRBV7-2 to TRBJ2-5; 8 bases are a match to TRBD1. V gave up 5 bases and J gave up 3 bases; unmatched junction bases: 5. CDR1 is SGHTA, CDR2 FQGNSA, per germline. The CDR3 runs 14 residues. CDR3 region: CASSIPTGEETQYF. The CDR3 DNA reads TGTGCCAGCAGCATCCCGACAGGGGAAGAGACCCAGTACTTC.

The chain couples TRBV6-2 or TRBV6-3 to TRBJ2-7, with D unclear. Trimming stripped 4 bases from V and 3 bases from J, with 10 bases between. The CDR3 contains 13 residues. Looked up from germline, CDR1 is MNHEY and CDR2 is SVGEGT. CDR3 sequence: CASSSSTIYEQYV. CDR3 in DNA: TGTGCCAGCAGTTCCAGCACCATCTACGAGCAGTACGTC.

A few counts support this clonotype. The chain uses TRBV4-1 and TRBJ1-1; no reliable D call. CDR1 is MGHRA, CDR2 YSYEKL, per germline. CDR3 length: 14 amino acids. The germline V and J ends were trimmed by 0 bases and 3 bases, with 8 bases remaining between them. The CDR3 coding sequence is TGCGCCAGCAGCCAAGAGGCGGTTTACACTGAAGCTTTCTTT. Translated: CASSQEAVYTEAFF.

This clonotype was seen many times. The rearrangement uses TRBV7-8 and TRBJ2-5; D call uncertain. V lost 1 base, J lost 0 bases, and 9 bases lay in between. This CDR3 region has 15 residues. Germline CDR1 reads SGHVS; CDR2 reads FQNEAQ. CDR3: CASSLEAGYQETQYF. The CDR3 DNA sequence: TGTGCCAGCAGCTTAGAGGCTGGGTACCAAGAGACCCAGTACTTC.

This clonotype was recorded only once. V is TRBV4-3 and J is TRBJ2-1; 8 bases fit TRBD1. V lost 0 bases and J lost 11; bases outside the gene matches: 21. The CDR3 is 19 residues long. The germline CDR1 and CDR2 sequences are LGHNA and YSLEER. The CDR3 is CASSQEVYIPGTGAYKQFF. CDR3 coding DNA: TGCGCCAGCAGCCAAGAAGTCTACATCCCCGGGACAGGAGCTTATAAGCAGTTCTTC.

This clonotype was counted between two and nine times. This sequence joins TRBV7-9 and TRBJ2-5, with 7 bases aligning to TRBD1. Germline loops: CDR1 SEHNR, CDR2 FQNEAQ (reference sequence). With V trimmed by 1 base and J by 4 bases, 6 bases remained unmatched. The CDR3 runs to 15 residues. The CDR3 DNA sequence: TGTGCCAGCAGCTTAGTCGGGCAGGGGGTAGAGACCCAGTACTTC. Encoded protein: CASSLVGQGVETQYF. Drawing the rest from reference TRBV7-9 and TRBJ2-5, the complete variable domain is DTGVSQNPRHKITKRGQNVTFRCDPISEHNRLYWYRQTLGQGPEFLTYFQNEAQLEKSRLLSDRFSAERPKGSFSTLEIQRTEQGDSAMYLCASSLVGQGVETQYFGPGTRLLVL.

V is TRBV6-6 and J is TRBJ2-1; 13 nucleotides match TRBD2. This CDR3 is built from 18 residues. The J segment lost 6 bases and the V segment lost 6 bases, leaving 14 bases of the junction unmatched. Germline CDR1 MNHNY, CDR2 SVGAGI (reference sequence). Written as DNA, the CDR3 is TGTGCCAGCAGCCCTCGGACTAGCGGGGGCCCGGCAGGCAATGAGCAGTTCTTC. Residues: CASSPRTSGGPAGNEQFF.

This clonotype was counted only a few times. The DNA of the CDR3 is TGTGCCAGCACCCCGGTCAACACTGAAGCTTTCTTT. Its translation is CASTPVNTEAFF. This chain uses TRBV2 with TRBJ1-1; D gene uncertain. The CDR3 length is 12 residues. V lost 7 bases and J 2 bases, leaving 8 bases between the germline ends. The germline V gene encodes CDR1 SNHLY and CDR2 FYNNEI.

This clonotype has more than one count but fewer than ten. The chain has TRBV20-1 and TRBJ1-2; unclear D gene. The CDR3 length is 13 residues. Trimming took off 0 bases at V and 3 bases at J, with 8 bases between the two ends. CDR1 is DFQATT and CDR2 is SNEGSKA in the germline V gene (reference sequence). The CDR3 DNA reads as TGCAGTGCTAGAGAAGGTCCCTACTATGGCTACACCTTC. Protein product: CSAREGPYYGYTF.

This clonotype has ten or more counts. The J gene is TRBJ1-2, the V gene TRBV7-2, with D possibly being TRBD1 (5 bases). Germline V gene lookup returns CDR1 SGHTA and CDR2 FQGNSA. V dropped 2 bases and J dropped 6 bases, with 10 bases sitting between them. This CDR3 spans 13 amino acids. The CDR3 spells CASSLTGRHGYTF. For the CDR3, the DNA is TGTGCCAGCAGCTTAACGGGGCGTCATGGCTACACCTTC. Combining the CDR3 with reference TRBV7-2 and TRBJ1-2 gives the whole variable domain GAGVSQSPSNKVTEKGKDVELRCDPISGHTALYWYRQSLGQGLEFLIYFQGNSAPDKSGLPSDRFSAERTGGSVSTLTIQRTQQEDSAVYLCASSLTGRHGYTFGSGTRLTVV.

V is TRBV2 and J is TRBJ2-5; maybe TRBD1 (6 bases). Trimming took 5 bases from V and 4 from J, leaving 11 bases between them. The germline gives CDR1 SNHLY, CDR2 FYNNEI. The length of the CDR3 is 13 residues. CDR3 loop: CASSPLGAETQYF. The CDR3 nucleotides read TGTGCCAGCAGTCCCTTGGGGGCAGAGACCCAGTACTTC.

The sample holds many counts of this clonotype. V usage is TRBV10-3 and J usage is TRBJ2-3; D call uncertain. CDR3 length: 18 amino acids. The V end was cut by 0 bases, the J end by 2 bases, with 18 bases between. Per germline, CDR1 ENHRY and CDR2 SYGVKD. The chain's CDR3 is CAISESDRYFGDTDTQYF. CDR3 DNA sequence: TGTGCCATCAGTGAGTCTGACCGCTATTTTGGCGACACAGATACGCAGTATTTT.

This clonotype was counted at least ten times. The DNA of the CDR3 is TGTGCCAGCAGCTTAGGCGGGTCAGATACGCAGTATTTT. It is translated as CASSLGGSDTQYF. J is TRBJ2-3 and V is TRBV7-2, with D tentatively TRBD2 (5 bases). The ends were cut back, 1 base at V and 4 bases at J, with 6 bases in the middle. This CDR3 region has 13 residues. CDR1 is SGHTA, CDR2 FQGNSA, per germline.